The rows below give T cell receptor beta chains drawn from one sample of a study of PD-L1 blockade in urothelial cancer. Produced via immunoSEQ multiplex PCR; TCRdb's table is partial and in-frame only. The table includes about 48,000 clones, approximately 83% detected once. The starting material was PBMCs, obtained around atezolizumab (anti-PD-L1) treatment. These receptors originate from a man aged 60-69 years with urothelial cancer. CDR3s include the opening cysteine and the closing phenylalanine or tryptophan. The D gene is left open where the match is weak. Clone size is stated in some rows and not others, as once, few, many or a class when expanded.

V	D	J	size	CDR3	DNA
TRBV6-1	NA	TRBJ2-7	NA	CASSGHSEQYF	TGTGCCAGCAGTGGCCATAGCGAGCAGTACTTC
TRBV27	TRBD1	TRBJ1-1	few	CASSERQGITEAFF	TGTGCCAGCAGTGAACGACAGGGGATCACTGAAGCTTTCTTT
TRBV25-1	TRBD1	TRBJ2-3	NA	CASSQTGGTDTQYF	TGTGCCAGCAGCCAGACAGGGGGCACAGATACGCAGTATTTT
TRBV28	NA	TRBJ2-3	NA	CASSPLGQASTDTQYF	TGTGCCAGCAGCCCCCTGGGCCAGGCTAGCACAGATACGCAGTATTTT
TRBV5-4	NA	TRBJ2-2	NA	CASSLGGARSTGELFF	TGTGCCAGCAGCTTGGGGGGCGCGAGGTCCACCGGGGAGCTGTTTTTT
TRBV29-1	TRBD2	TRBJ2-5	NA	CSVEPTSGISQETQYF	TGCAGCGTTGAGCCCACTAGCGGGATTTCCCAAGAGACCCAGTACTTC
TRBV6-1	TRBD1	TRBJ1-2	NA	CASSEVTGGAGYGYTF	TGTGCCAGCAGTGAAGTAACAGGGGGCGCGGGCTATGGCTACACCTTC
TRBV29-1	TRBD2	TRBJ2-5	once	CSVDTRGETQYF	TGCAGCGTAGATACGCGGGGGGAGACCCAGTACTTC
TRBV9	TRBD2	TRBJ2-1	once	CASSVGSGRGGFEQFF	TGTGCCAGCAGCGTGGGGAGTGGGCGGGGGGGTTTTGAGCAGTTCTTC
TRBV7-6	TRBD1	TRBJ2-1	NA	CASSLAPGQGVHEQFF	TGTGCCAGCAGCTTAGCCCCGGGACAGGGCGTTCATGAGCAGTTCTTC
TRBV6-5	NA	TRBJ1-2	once	CASGRIYGYTF	TGTGCCAGCGGCAGGATCTATGGCTACACCTTC
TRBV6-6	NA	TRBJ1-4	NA	CASRGHQATNEKLFF	TGTGCCAGCAGGGGACACCAAGCAACTAATGAAAAACTGTTTTTT
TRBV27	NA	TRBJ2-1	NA	CASSLSSSPSNEQFF	TGTGCCAGCAGTTTATCGTCTTCGCCTAGCAATGAGCAGTTCTTC
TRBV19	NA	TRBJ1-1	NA	CASSRENTEAFF	TGTGCCAGTAGTCGGGAGAACACTGAAGCTTTCTTT
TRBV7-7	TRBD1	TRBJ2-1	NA	CASSVDRGGYNEQFF	TGTGCTAGCAGCGTGGACAGGGGCGGGTACAATGAGCAGTTCTTC
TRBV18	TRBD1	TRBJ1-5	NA	CASSQTGEHQPQHF	TGTGCCAGCTCACAGACAGGGGAACATCAGCCCCAGCATTTT
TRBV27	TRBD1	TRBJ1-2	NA	CASSYGTGGRNYGYTF	TGTGCCAGCAGTTATGGGACAGGGGGCAGGAACTATGGCTACACCTTC
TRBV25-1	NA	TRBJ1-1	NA	CASTSWESTEAFF	TGTGCCAGCACTAGTTGGGAGTCCACTGAAGCTTTCTTT
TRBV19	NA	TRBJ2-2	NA	CASSMRGSNTGELFF	TGTGCCAGTAGTATGCGGGGATCGAACACCGGGGAGCTGTTTTTT
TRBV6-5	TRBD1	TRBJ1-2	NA	CASRTGSNYGYTF	TGTGCCAGCAGGACAGGGTCTAACTATGGCTACACCTTC
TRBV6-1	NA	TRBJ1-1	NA	CAGKDSHNTEAFF	TGTGCCGGGAAGGACAGCCACAACACTGAAGCTTTCTTT
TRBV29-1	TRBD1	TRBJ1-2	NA	CSVGTGGDRGYTF	TGCAGCGTTGGGACAGGGGGCGATCGGGGCTACACCTTC
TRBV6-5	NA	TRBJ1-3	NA	CASRRDTSGNTIYF	TGTGCCAGCAGGAGGGACACGTCTGGAAACACCATATATTTT
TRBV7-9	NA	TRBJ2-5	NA	CASSLPDDSQETQYF	TGTGCCAGCAGCTTACCCGACGACTCCCAAGAGACCCAGTACTTC
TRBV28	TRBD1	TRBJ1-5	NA	CASSSTGAPNQPQHF	TGTGCCAGCAGTTCGACAGGGGCCCCCAATCAGCCCCAGCATTTT
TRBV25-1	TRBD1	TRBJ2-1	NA	CASSPFRGQNEQFF	TGTGCCAGCAGTCCATTTAGGGGGCAAAATGAGCAGTTCTTC
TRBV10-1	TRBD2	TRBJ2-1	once	CASSDFIGGDEQFF	TGCGCCAGCAGTGACTTTATTGGGGGGGATGAGCAGTTCTTC
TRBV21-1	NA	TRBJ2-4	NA	CASSLGQALNIQYF	TGTGCCAGCAGCCTGGGACAGGCGCTAAACATTCAGTACTTC
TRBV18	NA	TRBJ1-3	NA	CASSPPRAGNTIYF	TGTGCCAGCTCACCCCCGAGGGCTGGAAACACCATATATTTT
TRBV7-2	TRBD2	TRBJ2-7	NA	CASSPPGLGIYEQYF	TGTGCCAGCAGCCCCCCGGGACTAGGGATCTACGAGCAGTACTTC
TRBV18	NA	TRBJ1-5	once	CASSPTTVDQPQHF	TGTGCCAGCTCACCAACAACCGTGGATCAGCCCCAGCATTTT
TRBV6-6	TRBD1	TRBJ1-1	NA	CASNDQGAVAEAFF	TGTGCCAGCAACGACCAGGGGGCGGTAGCTGAAGCTTTCTTT
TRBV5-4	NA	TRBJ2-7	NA	CASSDRQETYEQYF	TGTGCCAGCAGCGACCGACAGGAGACCTACGAGCAGTACTTC
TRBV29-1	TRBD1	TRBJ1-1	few	CSVAGGIGRTEAFF	TGCAGCGTTGCAGGGGGAATTGGACGCACTGAAGCTTTCTTT
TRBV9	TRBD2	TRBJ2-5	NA	CASSSPGLAGGLVETQYF	TGTGCCAGCAGCTCCCCCGGACTAGCGGGGGGGCTGGTAGAGACCCAGTACTTC
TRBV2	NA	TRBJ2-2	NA	CASRTERTGELFF	TGTGCCAGCAGAACAGAAAGGACCGGGGAGCTGTTTTTT
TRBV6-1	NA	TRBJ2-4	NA	CASSSRGRINIQYF	TGTGCCAGCAGCTCCAGGGGACGGATAAACATTCAGTACTTC
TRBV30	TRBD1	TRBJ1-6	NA	CASMGTGSSPLHF	TGTGCCAGCATGGGGACAGGTTCCTCACCCCTCCACTTT
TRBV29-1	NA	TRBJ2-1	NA	CSVWDNNEQFF	TGCAGCGTATGGGACAACAATGAGCAGTTCTTC
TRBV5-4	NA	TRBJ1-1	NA	CASSTQGWAAFF	TGTGCCAGCAGCACTCAGGGGTGGGCAGCTTTCTTT
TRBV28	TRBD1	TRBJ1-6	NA	CASSSQAGGDSPLHF	TGTGCCAGCAGCTCGCAGGCAGGGGGTGATTCACCCCTCCACTTT
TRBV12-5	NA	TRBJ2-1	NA	CASGPPRGRIGNEQFF	TGTGCTAGTGGTCCTCCCCGGGGTCGAATAGGAAATGAGCAGTTCTTC
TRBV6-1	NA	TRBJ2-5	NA	CASSEGAVQETQYF	TGTGCCAGCAGTGAAGGTGCAGTTCAAGAGACCCAGTACTTC
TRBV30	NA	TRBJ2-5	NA	CAWALGAETQYF	TGTGCCTGGGCCCTGGGGGCAGAGACCCAGTACTTC